One TCR beta chain is described in this entry. Only in-frame clones appear in the TCRdb table, and some are missing; sequencing was by immunoSEQ multiplex PCR. The table records some 56,000 clones, 82% of them present only once. The sample is drawn from a study of blood T cell repertoires in COVID-19. V was pared by 1 base and J by 1 base, with 7 bases between. The CDR3 covers 15 residues. The germline V gene has CDR1 LNHDA and CDR2 SQIVND (reference sequence). The sample was peripheral blood. The receptor comes from an elderly man with COVID-19, enrolled during active disease. The chain joins TRBV19 to TRBJ1-4; no clear D gene. The CDR3 bases are TGTGCCAGTAGTATAGCGCGGGGAACTAATGAAAAACTGTTTTTT. Amino acids: CASSIARGTNEKLFF.